This T cell receptor (beta chain) appears in the sequencing data of a study of blood T cell repertoires in COVID-19. The CDR3 covers 14 residues. V gave up 5 bases and J gave up 4 bases, with 14 bases separating them. Germline V CDR1 and CDR2: SEHNR, FQNEAQ (reference sequence). Profiling relied on immunoSEQ multiplex PCR, and the TCRdb table lists in-frame clones only, not all of them. The sample contains about 12,000 clones, approximately 72% of which appear only once. The chain combines TRBV7-9 with TRBJ1-2; a possible D gene is TRBD1 (5 bases). Sequenced material: peripheral blood. The sequence was collected from a man in his sixties with COVID-19, enrolled during active disease. DNA for the CDR3: TGTGCCAGCAGCCCGAGTGGACAAATCTATGGCTACACCTTC. Its protein is CASSPSGQIYGYTF.